These 5 T cell receptor beta chains originate from one sample sequenced in a study of blood T cell repertoires in COVID-19. Data came from immunoSEQ multiplex PCR; TCRdb stores just in-frame clones and leaves some out. This sample yields some 57,000 clones, of which about 82% are seen a single time; 20% to 25% belongs to the top ten. Sequencing was done on a sample of peripheral blood. These receptors came from a woman older than 75 with acute or convalescent COVID-19.

This chain joins TRBV5-1 and TRBJ2-2, with TRBD1 identical over 7 bases. CDR1 is SGHRS, CDR2 YFSETQ, per germline. Unmatched junction bases numbered 3, after V lost 4 bases and J lost 0 bases. The CDR3 has 15 residues. The CDR3 DNA follows: TGCGCCAGCAGCCAAGGGACAGCGAACACCGGGGAGCTGTTTTTT. This encodes CASSQGTANTGELFF.

The V and J genes are TRBV5-1 and TRBJ2-5; 8 positions agree with TRBD2. The trim removed 4 bases at V and 2 bases at J, leaving 7 bases unmatched. The CDR3 is 15 amino acids. From germline, CDR1 is SGHRS and CDR2 YFSETQ. The CDR3 reads CASSRDSGAQETQYF. Here the CDR3 DNA reads TGCGCCAGCAGCCGAGATAGCGGGGCACAAGAGACCCAGTACTTC.

The chain is built from TRBV24-1 and TRBJ2-1; D may be TRBD1 (6 bases). Germline V gene data show CDR1 as KGHDR and CDR2 as SFDVKD. V lost 2 bases and J 8 bases, leaving 15 bases between the germline ends. This CDR3 has 15 residues. CDR3 sequence: CATSDWKQGSDEQFF. DNA for the CDR3: TGTGCCACCAGTGATTGGAAACAGGGTAGCGATGAGCAGTTCTTC.

The chain links TRBV28 to TRBJ2-7, with unresolved D. The CDR3 runs to 12 residues. With 10 bases removed from V and 5 bases from J, the gap between germline ends came to 15 bases. Germline CDR1 is MDHEN and CDR2 is SYDVKM. The chain's CDR3 is CATTGDVNEQYF. In nucleotides, the CDR3 is TGTGCCACAACTGGAGACGTGAACGAGCAGTACTTC.

V gene TRBV5-1 combines with J gene TRBJ2-7; TRBD1 matches 10 bases. CDR3 length: 15 residues. In germline, CDR1 is SGHRS, CDR2 YFSETQ. With 4 bases clipped from V and 6 bases from J, the junction kept 10 bases outside the gene matches. CDR3 region: CASSQSGTGVAEQYF. CDR3 nucleotide sequence: TGCGCCAGCAGCCAGTCCGGGACAGGGGTGGCCGAGCAGTACTTC.